A selection of T cell receptor beta chains follows, all from one sample in a study of blood T cell repertoires in COVID-19. Assay used: immunoSEQ multiplex PCR; TCRdb lists only in-frame clones, some missing. This table has approximately 160,000 clones, approximately 82% appearing once. Sequencing was performed on peripheral blood. The receptors were sampled from a man between 70 and 80 years old who had recovered from COVID-19. The conserved cysteine and the conserved F or W are not part of the CDR3 here. Clone size is given for some rows only: seen once, a few or many times, or a class if the clone is expanded.

clone_size j_call v_call cdr3_aa
few TRBJ1-5 TRBV19 ASSIAGGRDNQPQH
- TRBJ1-2 TRBV5-4 ASSLGGGVNYGYT
- TRBJ1-4 TRBV14 ASSPTAGEKLF
- TRBJ1-1 TRBV6-5 ASSTGQGGSEAF
- TRBJ2-2 TRBV27 ASTLREAGNGELF
- TRBJ2-3 TRBV6-5 ASSRSGSRTDTQY
once TRBJ1-5 TRBV7-9 ASSPGSGDHQPQH
once TRBJ2-7 TRBV6-5 ATYPAGSSYEQY
- TRBJ2-1 TRBV2 ASRESSGRAHEQF
- TRBJ2-2 TRBV5-1 ASSPGHTNTGELF
- TRBJ1-2 TRBV19 ASSIAGGAGYGYT
- TRBJ2-5 TRBV7-6 ASNLPGQGAGETQY
- TRBJ2-2 TRBV28 ASSLSSGTGELF
- TRBJ2-5 TRBV3-1/TRBV3-2 ASSQDKTSGSRTQY
once TRBJ2-2 TRBV28 ASSLSGMMGKNTGELF
once TRBJ2-5 TRBV2 ASGKDGRGSETQY
- TRBJ2-2 TRBV6-6 ASSYSLNTGELF
- TRBJ2-1 TRBV6-5 ASSPDSDMQF
few TRBJ2-7 TRBV3-1/TRBV3-2 ASSLTSANYEQY
- TRBJ2-7 TRBV21-1 ASSNLSGSYEQY
- TRBJ1-6 TRBV27 ASSSFLRQGRNSPLH
once TRBJ1-1 TRBV11-2 ASSPRTGENTEAF
- TRBJ2-2 TRBV2 ASSALHLGAGELF
- TRBJ2-2 TRBV2 ASRDTSGSGELF
- TRBJ1-4 TRBV10-1 ASSEREWDIADEKLF
- TRBJ2-5 TRBV12-5 ASAIGERTQY
- TRBJ2-1 TRBV5-1 ASSLVAGVGNEQF
- TRBJ2-7 TRBV7-5 ARSLAPWAGETYEQY
- TRBJ2-3 TRBV6-6 ASRRDSSTDTQY
- TRBJ2-3 TRBV7-2 ASSQLAATDTQY
- TRBJ2-7 TRBV25-1 ASSGWGGTSGIYEQY
few TRBJ2-1 TRBV19 ASSFAPGSGTEQF
- TRBJ1-6 TRBV3-1/TRBV3-2 ASSLRDIESPLH
- TRBJ1-2 TRBV30 AWRGDRGPDGYT
- TRBJ1-1 TRBV7-2 ASSIPGPRGEAF
- TRBJ2-7 TRBV9 ASSINQGSYEQY
once TRBJ1-4 TRBV15 ATSSSGVGEKLF
- TRBJ1-1 TRBV6-2/TRBV6-3 ASSYKLAGSVAVTEAF
- TRBJ2-1 TRBV27 ASSSGTSGIRSYNEQF
- TRBJ2-5 TRBV3-1/TRBV3-2 ASSPGITETQY
- TRBJ2-1 TRBV10-2 ASSERAGGPYSYNEQF
- TRBJ2-3 TRBV7-2 ASSLALGGTDTQY
once TRBJ2-7 TRBV21-1 ASTFDRVLYEQY
few TRBJ1-2 TRBV9 ASSLTGGYGYT
- TRBJ1-1 TRBV2 ASSDPNRGSTEAF
- TRBJ2-2 TRBV14 ASSPPDLAGDSGELF
- TRBJ2-1 TRBV7-2 ASSLSLTLVEQF